This T cell receptor (beta chain) comes out of a study of cytomegalovirus exposure and HLA in healthy donors. Turning to the study itself: A later analysis reported the same platform for the 100 to 150 validation repertoires and the 500 to 750 first-cohort repertoires. Study-level points and caveats: Listed as cytomegalovirus-associated were 150 to 200 TCR beta chains.

The donors were part of the validation cohort of 95 to 150 subjects. That cohort was separate from the first cohort, which comprised 670 or so subjects. As to this clone: The antigen is unknown.

Measured with immunoSEQ multiplex PCR; TCRdb has only the in-frame clones, and not every one. The sample carries 150,000 to 200,000 clones, 86% recorded once. Germline V gives CDR1 SGHTA, CDR2 FQGNSA. This CDR3 is 15 amino acids long. J was trimmed by 4 bases and V by 4 bases; bases with no gene match: 3. This TCR was recovered from a woman between 18 and 29 years old in good health and CMV-seronegative. The chain is built from TRBV7-2 and TRBJ2-3; 12 bases are shared with TRBD2. Specimen: PBMCs. DNA for the CDR3: TGTGCCAGCAGCTCGTGGACTAGCGGGGCAGATACGCAGTATTTT. Translating it yields CASSSWTSGADTQYF.